The next 31 T cell receptor beta chains were all read from a single sample in a study of blood T cell repertoires in COVID-19. TCRdb's table, derived via immunoSEQ multiplex PCR, lists solely in-frame clones and lacks some. The table lists a few hundred thousand clones, approximately 84% of them singletons. The sequenced material came from PBMCs or T cells enriched from blood (not recorded which). These receptors were obtained from a man aged 50-60 years who had recovered from COVID-19.

The chain couples TRBV18 to TRBJ2-7; 8 nucleotides align to TRBD1. The CDR3 consists of 15 residues. Germline CDR1 reads KGHSH; CDR2 reads LQKENI. V was pared by 3 bases and J by 5 bases, with 9 bases of the junction left unmatched. The CDR3 region has the DNA TGTGCCAGCTCACCGTCGGACAGGGCGAAGAACGAGCAGTACTTC. It specifies CASSPSDRAKNEQYF.

The chain uses TRBV3-1 (or the pseudogene TRBV3-2) and TRBJ1-5, with D maybe TRBD1 (6 bases). The V and J ends lost 2 bases and 1 base respectively, with 9 bases between them. Germline values: CDR1 LGHDT, CDR2 YNNKEL (reference sequence). The CDR3 contains 15 residues. Here the CDR3 DNA reads TGTGCCAGCAGCCAACAGGGGATCAGCAATCAGCCCCAGCATTTT. It is translated as CASSQQGISNQPQHF.

This chain joins TRBV25-1 and TRBJ1-4; D is ambiguous. Germline V lookup: CDR1 MGHDK, CDR2 SYGVNS. V gave up 7 bases and J gave up 5 bases, with 14 bases separating them. The CDR3 is 14 residues long. The CDR3 bases are TGTGCCAGCAATCCCTCGGGTCCCAATGAAAAACTGTTTTTT. It is translated as CASNPSGPNEKLFF.

V usage is TRBV30 and J usage is TRBJ2-3; TRBD2 matches at 11 bases. The CDR3 covers 15 residues. Per germline, CDR1 GTSNPN and CDR2 SVGIG (reference sequence). The V and J ends lost 2 bases and 4 bases, in that order; junction bases with no gene match: 5. This CDR3 reads CAWSPLAGGPDTQYF. In DNA, the CDR3 is TGTGCCTGGAGTCCCTTAGCGGGGGGGCCAGATACGCAGTATTTT.

Sample share makes this clone medium-sized (0.01 to 0.1%). The genes are TRBV7-9 and TRBJ1-1, with TRBD1 matching over 7 bases. Germline lookup yields CDR1 SEHNR and CDR2 FQNEAQ (reference sequence). The CDR3 is 12 residues long. The V and J ends lost 3 bases and 11 bases, in that order; junction bases with no gene match: 6. CDR3 nucleotides: TGTGCCAGCAGCTTCGACAGGGTAGGGGCTTTCTTT. It is translated as CASSFDRVGAFF.

V usage is TRBV5-4 and J usage is TRBJ2-5; possibly TRBD2 for D (6 bases). Germline values: CDR1 SGHNT, CDR2 YYREEE (reference sequence). The CDR3 has 14 residues. The V and J ends lost 1 base and 5 bases respectively, with 12 bases between them. CDR3 residues: CASSLWTMGETQYF. The DNA of the CDR3 is TGTGCCAGCAGCTTGTGGACTATGGGGGAGACCCAGTACTTC.

The chain joins TRBV9 to TRBJ2-3, with 10 bases lining up with TRBD2. CDR1 SGDLS and CDR2 YYNGEE come from the germline V gene. The length of the CDR3 is 17 residues. J was trimmed by 3 bases and V by 2 bases; bases with no gene match: 9. The CDR3: CASSVDIAGGITDTQYF. In nucleotides, the CDR3 is TGTGCCAGCAGCGTTGATATAGCGGGAGGAATAACAGATACGCAGTATTTT.

The rearrangement joins TRBV5-6 to TRBJ2-3; no reliable D call. The CDR3 length is 14 residues. V lost 0 bases and J lost 1, with 6 bases in between. Germline CDR1 is SGHDT and CDR2 is YYEEEE. The CDR3 here is CASSLVQGTDTQYF. In nucleotides, the CDR3 is TGTGCCAGCAGCTTGGTGCAGGGCACAGATACGCAGTATTTT.

This clone turned up a few times. The chain combines TRBV7-9 with TRBJ2-7; 9 nucleotides match TRBD2. Germline trimming cut 5 bases from V and 3 bases from J; bases unmatched to any gene: 8. This CDR3 is 15 amino acids long. CDR1 and CDR2 (germline): SEHNR, FQNEAQ (reference sequence). The CDR3 reads CASSTRGGVFYEQYF. The CDR3 DNA reads as TGTGCCAGCAGCACGCGGGGGGGAGTTTTCTACGAGCAGTACTTC. Combining the CDR3 with reference TRBV7-9 and TRBJ2-7 gives the whole variable domain DTGVSQNPRHKITKRGQNVTFRCDPISEHNRLYWYRQTLGQGPEFLTYFQNEAQLEKSRLLSDRFSAERPKGSFSTLEIQRTEQGDSAMYLCASSTRGGVFYEQYFGPGTRLTVT.

This chain joins TRBV14 and TRBJ2-1, with D maybe TRBD2 (6 bases). This CDR3 comprises 18 residues. Trimming took off 0 bases at V and 7 bases at J, with 22 bases between the two ends. Per germline, CDR1 SGHDN and CDR2 FVKESK. CDR3 DNA sequence: TGTGCCAGCAGCCAAGATGGGCGGCGGACTACGGTGGGGAATGAGCAGTTCTTC. It codes for CASSQDGRRTTVGNEQFF.

This chain links TRBV10-3 with TRBJ1-1; 10 bases agree with TRBD1. CDR1 is ENHRY, CDR2 SYGVKD, per germline. The length of the CDR3 is 14 residues. Trimming took 7 bases from V and 0 from J; bases not matched to a gene: 2. The CDR3 region has the DNA TGTGCCATCACCGGACAGGGGGTGAACACTGAAGCTTTCTTT. It encodes CAITGQGVNTEAFF.

The chain combines TRBV7-8 with TRBJ2-5; maybe TRBD1 (5 bases). Germline V gene lookup returns CDR1 SGHVS and CDR2 FQNEAQ. The CDR3 has 14 residues. Trimming cost V 1 base and J 4 bases, with 10 bases left between them. CDR3 in DNA: TGTGCCAGCAGCTTAGAAGGGGTGCGAGAGACCCAGTACTTC. Amino acids: CASSLEGVRETQYF. Full variable domain (remainder filled in from reference TRBV7-8 and TRBJ2-5): GAGVSQSPRYKVAKRGQDVALRCDPISGHVSLFWYQQALGQGPEFLTYFQNEAQLDKSGLPSDRFFAERPEGSVSTLKIQRTQQEDSAVYLCASSLEGVRETQYFGPGTRLLVL.

The rearrangement links TRBV6-5 to TRBJ1-4; TRBD1 is a possible D gene (6 bases). Trimming removed 6 bases from V and 11 bases from J, with 13 bases in between. Per germline, CDR1 MNHEY and CDR2 SVGAGI. This CDR3 has 12 amino acids. CDR3 DNA: TGTGCCAGCAGACACAGGGAAGGGAAACTGTTTTTT. Amino acids: CASRHREGKLFF.

This clone was seen only once. The CDR3 nucleotides are TGCAGTGCTAGTCTAGCGGGGGGAATCAATGAGCAGTTCTTC. It specifies CSASLAGGINEQFF. The chain employs TRBV20-1 and TRBJ2-1, with 11 bases that match TRBD2. V dropped 3 bases and J dropped 6; count of bases not matched to a gene: 4. The CDR3 spans 14 residues. Germline assignment: CDR1 DFQATT and CDR2 SNEGSKA (reference sequence).

This clone was detected only a few times. The genes are TRBV7-9 and TRBJ2-2; D remains ambiguous. This CDR3 is 16 amino acids long. Deletions cut 8 bases from V and 0 bases from J, with 16 bases between. Germline V lookup: CDR1 SEHNR, CDR2 FQNEAQ (reference sequence). In DNA form, the CDR3 reads TGTGCCAGCCTTGGTGAGAGGTCCTCGAACACCGGGGAGCTGTTTTTT. Amino acid sequence: CASLGERSSNTGELFF.

The rearrangement uses TRBV9 and TRBJ1-5, with 9 bases fitting TRBD1. J gave up 4 bases and V 4 bases, and 15 bases lay outside the gene matches. Germline V gene data show CDR1 as SGDLS and CDR2 as YYNGEE. CDR3 size: 18 residues. The CDR3 region has the DNA TGTGCCAGCAGCTCCCGGACAGGGGTCGTAAATAAGAATCAGCCCCAGCATTTT. Translating it yields CASSSRTGVVNKNQPQHF. Drawing the rest from reference TRBV9 and TRBJ1-5, the complete variable domain is DSGVTQTPKHLITATGQRVTLRCSPRSGDLSVYWYQQSLDQGLQFLIQYYNGEERAKGNILERFSAQQFPDLHSELNLSSLELGDSALYFCASSSRTGVVNKNQPQHFGDGTRLSIL.

The rearrangement links TRBV5-4 to TRBJ2-7; 9 bases agree with TRBD1. The CDR3 consists of 13 residues. V dropped 5 bases and J dropped 5; count of bases not matched to a gene: 5. CDR1 and CDR2 (germline): SGHNT, YYREEE (reference sequence). As DNA, the CDR3 is TGTGCCAGCAGTCGGACAGGGGAAAACGAGCAGTACTTC. It is translated as CASSRTGENEQYF.

CDR3 nucleotide sequence: TGTGCCAGCAGCTGGCCGGGCTCTGGAAACACCATATATTTT. It codes for CASSWPGSGNTIYF. The chain is built from TRBV5-6 and TRBJ1-3; D is uncertain. There are 14 residues in the CDR3. CDR1 is SGHDT, CDR2 YYEEEE, per germline. Trimming took 3 bases from V and 0 from J, leaving 7 bases between them.

This clone was seen a handful of times. The chain has TRBV7-2 and TRBJ1-2; 9 nucleotides match TRBD1. The CDR3 has 16 residues. In germline, CDR1 is SGHTA, CDR2 FQGNSA. Trimming removed 3 bases from V and 0 bases from J; junction bases left unmatched: 5. As DNA, the CDR3 is TGTGCCAGCAGCTTGCCGGGGACAGGGACTAACTATGGCTACACCTTC. It is translated as CASSLPGTGTNYGYTF.

This sequence joins TRBV5-1 and TRBJ2-1; 9 bases line up with TRBD1. Germline V gene sequence: CDR1 SGHRS, CDR2 YFSETQ. The CDR3 spans 16 residues. Unmatched junction bases numbered 10, after V lost 1 base and J lost 8 bases. The CDR3 protein is CASSLLTGTGLHEQFF. For the CDR3, the DNA is TGCGCCAGCAGCTTGCTAACCGGGACAGGGCTGCATGAGCAGTTCTTC.

The chain recombines TRBV6-5 with TRBJ1-5; D might be TRBD1 (6 bases). V was clipped by 6 bases and J by 5 bases, with 11 bases between them. Germline V gene sequence: CDR1 MNHEY, CDR2 SVGAGI. CDR3 length equals 13 residues. The CDR3 region has the DNA TGTGCCAGCAGGACAGACAGGTATCAGCCCCAGCATTTT. It yields the protein CASRTDRYQPQHF.

The chain recombines TRBV2 with TRBJ2-5; no firm D call. Germline V gene lookup returns CDR1 SNHLY and CDR2 FYNNEI. V dropped 8 bases and J dropped 4 bases, with 11 bases sitting between them. There are 12 residues in the CDR3. In nucleotides, the CDR3 is TGTGCCAGCCAACCGCGCTTAGAGACCCAGTACTTC. Encoded protein: CASQPRLETQYF.

The rearrangement joins TRBV13 to TRBJ2-4; 8 bases agree with TRBD1. Per the germline V gene, CDR1 is PRHDT and CDR2 is FYEKMQ (reference sequence). With V trimmed by 3 bases and J by 8 bases, 9 bases remained unmatched. This CDR3 comprises 15 residues. The CDR3 here is CASSFTTGEGYIQYF. Written as DNA, the CDR3 is TGTGCCAGCAGCTTTACGACAGGGGAAGGTTACATTCAGTACTTC.

This clone was picked up one time. The chain couples TRBV10-3 to TRBJ2-1, with 11 bases fitting TRBD2. Germline CDR1 ENHRY, CDR2 SYGVKD. The CDR3 is 17 amino acids. The trim removed 2 bases at V and 2 bases at J, leaving 5 bases unmatched. In DNA, the CDR3 is TGTGCCATCAGTGAGACTAGCGGGAGATCCACCTACAATGAGCAGTTCTTC. Translating gives CAISETSGRSTYNEQFF.

CDR3 DNA: TGTGCCAGCAGCTTCGGTGCTAACTATGGCTACACCTTC. Encoded protein: CASSFGANYGYTF. The rearrangement links TRBV7-8 to TRBJ1-2; D remains unclear. Trimming left V 3 bases short and J 0 bases short, with 5 bases between. The CDR3 runs to 13 residues. CDR1 and CDR2 (germline): SGHVS, FQNEAQ.

This sequence joins TRBV7-9 and TRBJ2-1; a weak D match, TRBD1 (6 bases). This CDR3 is built from 15 residues. Germline loops: CDR1 SEHNR, CDR2 FQNEAQ (reference sequence). Trimming shortened V by 1 base and J by 4 bases, and 11 bases separated the two germline ends. The chain's CDR3 is CASSLDGTLYNEQFF. As DNA, the CDR3 is TGTGCCAGCAGCTTAGATGGGACACTATACAATGAGCAGTTCTTC. Filled out from reference TRBV7-9 and TRBJ2-1, the complete variable domain reads DTGVSQNPRHKITKRGQNVTFRCDPISEHNRLYWYRQTLGQGPEFLTYFQNEAQLEKSRLLSDRFSAERPKGSFSTLEIQRTEQGDSAMYLCASSLDGTLYNEQFFGPGTRLTVL.

The rearrangement uses TRBV4-3 and TRBJ1-2; 7 positions match TRBD1. The CDR3 runs to 14 residues. CDR1 and CDR2 from the germline V gene are LGHNA and YSLEER. V was pared by 4 bases and J by 3 bases, with 5 bases of the junction left unmatched. As DNA, the CDR3 is TGCGCCAGCAGCCGGGAACAGGGGCACTATGGCTACACCTTC. Protein sequence: CASSREQGHYGYTF.

This rearrangement joins TRBV7-2 to TRBJ1-2; D is uncertain. The CDR3 spans 14 residues. CDR1 is SGHTA, CDR2 FQGNSA, per germline. V lost 5 bases and J lost 1, with 11 bases in between. CDR3: CASSDTRVNYGYTF. For the CDR3, the DNA is TGTGCCAGCAGCGACACTAGGGTTAACTATGGCTACACCTTC.

This chain links TRBV5-5 with TRBJ2-7; D is uncertain. The CDR3 spans 13 residues. Trimming removed 1 base at V and 3 bases at J, with 8 bases between. Germline lookup yields CDR1 SGHKS and CDR2 YYEKEE (reference sequence). DNA for the CDR3: TGTGCCAGCAGCTTGTCAACACACTACGAGCAGTACTTC. Amino acid sequence: CASSLSTHYEQYF. Variable domain in full (rest from reference TRBV5-5 and TRBJ2-7): DAGVTQSPTHLIKTRGQQVTLRCSPISGHKSVSWYQQVLGQGPQFIFQYYEKEERGRGNFPDRFSARQFPNYSSELNVNALLLGDSALYLCASSLSTHYEQYFGPGTRLTVT.

The genes are TRBV11-3 and TRBJ2-5; no reliable D call. Germline-derived CDR1 and CDR2 are SGHNT and YENEEA. V lost 5 bases, J lost 7 bases, and 17 bases lay in between. The CDR3 is made up of 14 amino acids. The CDR3 sequence is CASSPSSGAGTQYF. In DNA form, the CDR3 reads TGTGCCAGCAGCCCAAGCTCGGGTGCCGGGACCCAGTACTTC.

The CDR3: CASSHRGAGGETQYF. Here the CDR3 DNA reads TGTGCCAGCAGCCACAGGGGTGCGGGAGGAGAGACCCAGTACTTC. The chain couples TRBV3-1 (or the pseudogene TRBV3-2) to TRBJ2-5; 8 bases are shared with TRBD2. Germline trimming cut 3 bases from V and 4 bases from J; bases unmatched to any gene: 7. The germline gives CDR1 LGHDT, CDR2 YNNKEL (reference sequence). CDR3 size: 15 residues.